This T cell receptor (beta chain) was identified in a study of shared T cell receptors in the human thymus. The V gene's germline CDR1 is SGHVS and CDR2 FQNEAQ. Unmatched junction bases numbered 16, after V lost 5 bases and J lost 2 bases. The CDR3 contains 19 residues. Here immunoSEQ multiplex PCR was the method, and the copy in TCRdb shows in-frame clones only, minus some. Among roughly 500,000 clones listed, roughly 74% were seen once. These data were likewise used in another study, on human thymus T cells. From that second work: Healthy Finnish infants undergoing corrective surgery for congenital heart defects were used as donors. Resections obtained during corrective heart surgery supplied the thymus tissue.

The chain carries TRBV7-8 and TRBJ2-5, with 11 nucleotides matching TRBD2. The material sequenced was thymocytes. This receptor was identified in a boy in the first two years of life with a congenital heart defect. The CDR3: CASSEIAGGPNPTQETQYF. The CDR3 DNA reads as TGTGCCAGCAGCGAAATAGCGGGAGGGCCGAATCCCACACAAGAGACCCAGTACTTC.